A single sample is the source of the 20 T cell receptor beta chains below, sequenced in a study of control samples from healthy donors and cancer patients. Using immunoSEQ multiplex PCR, the repertoire was profiled, and TCRdb retains in-frame clones only, with some absent. The table lists around 120,000 clones, about 95% of them singletons. Sequenced material: blood. The receptors here all came from a man aged 30 to 45 in good health.

The sample holds one count of this clone. This chain links TRBV7-3 with TRBJ1-2, with a possible D match to TRBD1 (5 bases). This CDR3 has 15 amino acids. Germline assignment: CDR1 SGHTA and CDR2 FQGTGA. Trimming took 0 bases from V and 5 from J, leaving 13 bases between them. CDR3 loop: CASSLTGGTRYGYTF. The CDR3 DNA reads TGTGCCAGCAGCTTAACAGGAGGGACCCGGTATGGCTACACCTTC.

The V and J genes are TRBV9 and TRBJ2-7; no clear D gene. This CDR3 comprises 11 residues. V lost 3 bases and J lost 1, with 2 bases in between. CDR1 and CDR2 from the germline V gene are SGDLS and YYNGEE. In DNA, the CDR3 is TGTGCCAGCAGCGGTTCCTACGAGCAGTACTTC. Its protein product is CASSGSYEQYF.

The chain uses TRBV2 and TRBJ2-1; perhaps TRBD1 as D (6 bases). With 6 bases removed from V and 7 bases from J, the gap between germline ends came to 10 bases. Germline V CDR1 and CDR2: SNHLY, FYNNEI. The CDR3 is made up of 12 amino acids. The CDR3: CASRFTGNEQFF. The CDR3 coding sequence is TGTGCCAGCAGATTTACAGGGAATGAGCAGTTCTTC. Full variable domain (outside the CDR3, taken from reference TRBV2 and TRBJ2-1): EPEVTQTPSHQVTQMGQEVILRCVPISNHLYFYWYRQILGQKVEFLVSFYNNEISEKSEIFDDQFSVERPDGSNFTLKIRSTKLEDSAMYFCASRFTGNEQFFGPGTRLTVL.

This chain links TRBV27 with TRBJ2-7, with TRBD1 matching over 8 bases. The CDR3 runs to 14 residues. V was clipped by 0 bases and J by 7 bases; unmatched bases: 5. Germline CDR1 MNHEY, CDR2 SMNVEV (reference sequence). CDR3 sequence: CASSLSQGAGEQYF. DNA for the CDR3: TGTGCCAGCAGTTTATCTCAGGGGGCGGGGGAGCAGTACTTC.

The chain has TRBV30 and TRBJ2-1; D not certain. The CDR3 sequence is 12 residues long. V dropped 7 bases and J dropped 0 bases, with 7 bases sitting between them. CDR1 is GTSNPN, CDR2 SVGIG, per germline (reference sequence). CDR3 sequence reads: CASRSSYNEQFF. In DNA form, the CDR3 reads TGTGCCTCTAGGAGCTCCTACAATGAGCAGTTCTTC. The complete variable domain, with remaining parts taken from reference TRBV30 and TRBJ2-1, reads SQTIHQWPATLVQPVGSPLSLECTVEGTSNPNLYWYRQAAGRGLQLLFYSVGIGQISSEVPQNLSASRPQDRQFILSSKKLLLSDSGFYLCASRSSYNEQFFGPGTRLTVL.

This clone was seen once. The rearrangement joins TRBV9 to TRBJ2-1; 10 nucleotides match TRBD1. The CDR3 extends over 15 amino acids. Trimming took 3 bases from V and 10 from J; bases not matched to a gene: 10. Germline assignment: CDR1 SGDLS and CDR2 YYNGEE. CDR3 bases: TGTGCCAGCAGCGCACCAGGGACAGGGGCTGGGGAGCAGTTCTTC. Translating it yields CASSAPGTGAGEQFF.

The chain combines TRBV11-2 with TRBJ2-1, with 12 bases matching TRBD2. Germline V CDR1 and CDR2: SGHAT, FQNNGV. V shed 6 bases, J shed 5 bases, and the junction held 2 bases outside the gene matches. CDR3 length equals 14 residues. The CDR3, as DNA: TGTGCCAGCAGGGGACTAGCGGGTCACAATGAGCAGTTCTTC. Its protein is CASRGLAGHNEQFF.

The rearrangement joins TRBV15 to TRBJ1-2; tentatively, D is TRBD1 (5 bases). Germline V lookup: CDR1 LNHNV, CDR2 YYDKDF (reference sequence). The CDR3 is 16 residues long. Trimming stripped 3 bases from V and 5 bases from J, with 19 bases between. CDR3 sequence: CATSSSLGTETYGYTF. The DNA for the CDR3 is TGTGCCACCAGCAGTTCTTTGGGGACGGAGACGTATGGCTACACCTTC.

The gene calls are TRBV1 and TRBJ1-1. TRBV1 is recorded as a pseudogene. The CDR3 totals 17 residues. Here the CDR3 DNA reads TGCACCAGCAGCCAAGGCCGCCGCGAGGGTTCAACTTCGTCGGCTTTCTTT. Its translation is CTSSQGRREGSTSSAFF.

The CDR3 DNA sequence: TGTGCCAGCAGCGTCAGTAAGAACACTGAAGCTTTCTTT. As protein: CASSVSKNTEAFF. The chain has TRBV7-6 and TRBJ1-1; D gene unclear. Germline V lookup: CDR1 SGHVS, CDR2 FNYEAQ. This CDR3 is built from 13 residues. V lost 5 bases to trimming and J lost 1 base, with 8 bases between them.

V usage is TRBV7-8 and J usage is TRBJ2-1; D may be TRBD1 (6 bases). Trimming removed 4 bases at V and 4 bases at J, with 14 bases between. The CDR3 has 15 amino acids. CDR1 and CDR2 from the germline V gene are SGHVS and FQNEAQ. CDR3 nucleotides: TGTGCCAGCAGCTGGGGGCAGGACCGATACAATGAGCAGTTCTTC. This encodes CASSWGQDRYNEQFF.

This clone was detected only a few times. The chain recombines TRBV6-1 with TRBJ2-7; D remains ambiguous. CDR3 length equals 13 residues. The ends were cut back, 3 bases at V and 2 bases at J, with 8 bases in the middle. In germline, CDR1 is MNHNS, CDR2 SASEGT. CDR3 in DNA: TGTGCCAGCAGTGACATCTCGGCCTACGAGCAGTACTTC. It yields the protein CASSDISAYEQYF.

The chain combines TRBV7-2 with TRBJ1-1, with a possible D match to TRBD1 (5 bases). CDR1 is SGHTA, CDR2 FQGNSA, per germline. CDR3 size: 15 residues. The V and J ends lost 5 bases and 4 bases respectively, with 17 bases between them. CDR3 region: CASSPAGQAVTEAFF. DNA of the CDR3: TGTGCCAGCAGCCCGGCGGGGCAAGCGGTCACTGAAGCTTTCTTT.

This chain connects TRBV27 to TRBJ1-2, with a tentative D call TRBD1 (5 bases). Germline values: CDR1 MNHEY, CDR2 SMNVEV (reference sequence). CDR3 size: 13 residues. V was trimmed by 6 bases and J by 6 bases, leaving 14 bases between them. The CDR3 bases are TGTGCCAGCAGGGCAGAGGGGCTCAATGGCTACACCTTC. The encoded protein is CASRAEGLNGYTF.

V usage is TRBV20-1 and J usage is TRBJ2-1, with 16 bases fitting TRBD2. V shed 3 bases and J 7 bases; nucleotides not matched to a gene: 12. The CDR3 sequence is 18 residues long. Germline lookup yields CDR1 DFQATT and CDR2 SNEGSKA (reference sequence). This CDR3 reads CSASFPGTSGGGLNEQFF. CDR3 DNA: TGCAGTGCTAGTTTCCCCGGGACTAGCGGGGGGGGACTGAATGAGCAGTTCTTC.

As regards this clone: A junction boundary mismatches the germline segment, possibly from a read error. The V gene is TRBV7-7, the J gene TRBJ2-5; 9 positions match TRBD2. This CDR3 has 16 residues. Germline V gives CDR1 SSHAT, CDR2 FNYEAQ (reference sequence). The CDR3 DNA sequence: TGTGCTAGCAGCTTAGGTAGCGGGGGTCCTCAAGAGACCCAGTACTTC. Protein sequence: CASSLGSGGPQETQYF. The entire variable domain, with the rest obtained from reference TRBV7-7 and TRBJ2-5, is as follows: GAGVSQSPRYKVTKRGQDVTLRCDPISSHATLYWYQQALGQGPEFLTYFNYEAQPDKSGLPSDRFSAERPEGSISTLTIQRTEQRDSAMYRCASSLGSGGPQETQYFGPGTRLLVL.

This chain links TRBV23-1 with TRBJ2-7; D remains unclear. TRBV23-1 is noted as an ORF with a role that remains uncertain. Between the trimmed V and J ends, which lost 3 bases and 3 bases, there was a span of 15 bases. This CDR3 comprises 15 residues. CDR3 residues: CASSQPNKAHYEQYF. For the CDR3, the DNA is TGCGCCAGCAGTCAGCCGAACAAGGCCCACTACGAGCAGTACTTC.

The rearrangement joins TRBV9 to TRBJ2-3; D is undetermined. Trimming cost V 0 bases and J 5 bases, with 16 bases left between them. CDR1 SGDLS and CDR2 YYNGEE come from the germline V gene. The CDR3 spans 16 residues. This CDR3 reads CASSVGVPAMGDTQYF. In nucleotides, the CDR3 is TGTGCCAGCAGCGTAGGGGTCCCGGCGATGGGAGATACGCAGTATTTT.

The chain couples TRBV14 to TRBJ1-1, with TRBD1 as a possible D gene (6 bases). Trimming stripped 4 bases from V and 3 bases from J, with 15 bases between. This CDR3 is built from 15 residues. CDR1 SGHDN and CDR2 FVKESK come from the germline V gene. This chain's CDR3 is CASSPYGGRDTEAFF. The CDR3 nucleotides are TGTGCCAGCAGCCCATATGGGGGCAGGGACACTGAAGCTTTCTTT.

J is TRBJ1-1 and V is TRBV4-3, with D tentatively TRBD1 (5 bases). This CDR3 has 16 residues. Germline-derived CDR1 and CDR2 are LGHNA and YSLEER. V lost 0 bases and J lost 3, with 14 bases in between. The DNA for the CDR3 is TGCGCCAGCAGCCAAGATCCGCGGGGGGGGGACACTGAAGCTTTCTTT. The encoded protein is CASSQDPRGGDTEAFF.